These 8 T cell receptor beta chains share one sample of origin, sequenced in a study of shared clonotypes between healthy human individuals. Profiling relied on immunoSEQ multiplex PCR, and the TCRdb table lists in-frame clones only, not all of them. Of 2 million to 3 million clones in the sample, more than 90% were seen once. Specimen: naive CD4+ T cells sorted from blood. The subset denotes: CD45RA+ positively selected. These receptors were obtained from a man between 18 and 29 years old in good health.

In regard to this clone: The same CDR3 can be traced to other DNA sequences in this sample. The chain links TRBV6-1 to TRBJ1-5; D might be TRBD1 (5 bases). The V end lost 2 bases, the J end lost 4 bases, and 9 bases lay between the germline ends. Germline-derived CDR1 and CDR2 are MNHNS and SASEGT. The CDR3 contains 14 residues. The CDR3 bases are TGTGCCAGCAGTGAACAGGGTGGGAATCAGCCCCAGCATTTT. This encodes CASSEQGGNQPQHF.

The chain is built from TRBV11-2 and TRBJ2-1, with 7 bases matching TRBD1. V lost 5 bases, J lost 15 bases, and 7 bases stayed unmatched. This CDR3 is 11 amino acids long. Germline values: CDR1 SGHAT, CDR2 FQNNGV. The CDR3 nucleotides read TGTGCCAGCAGCCTCGACAGGGCGGGGTTCTTC. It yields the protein CASSLDRAGFF. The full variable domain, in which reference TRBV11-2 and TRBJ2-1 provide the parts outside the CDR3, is EAGVAQSPRYKIIEKRQSVAFWCNPISGHATLYWYQQILGQGPKLLIQFQNNGVVDDSQLPKDRFSAERLKGVDSTLKIQPAKLEDSAVYLCASSLDRAGFFGPGTRLTVL.

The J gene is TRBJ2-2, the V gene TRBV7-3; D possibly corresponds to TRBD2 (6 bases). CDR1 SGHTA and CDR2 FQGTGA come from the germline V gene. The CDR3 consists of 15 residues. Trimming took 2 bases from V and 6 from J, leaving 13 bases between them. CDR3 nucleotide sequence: TGTGCCAGCAGCTTAGTCCGCGGGGAACCCGGGGAGCTGTTTTTT. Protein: CASSLVRGEPGELFF.

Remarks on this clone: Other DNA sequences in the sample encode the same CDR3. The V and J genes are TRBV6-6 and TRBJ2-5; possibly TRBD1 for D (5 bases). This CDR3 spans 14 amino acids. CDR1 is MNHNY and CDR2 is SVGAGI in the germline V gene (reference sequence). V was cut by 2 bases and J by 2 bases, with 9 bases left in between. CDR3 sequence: CASSYPRDQETQYF. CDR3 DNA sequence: TGTGCCAGCAGTTACCCCAGGGATCAAGAGACCCAGTACTTC.

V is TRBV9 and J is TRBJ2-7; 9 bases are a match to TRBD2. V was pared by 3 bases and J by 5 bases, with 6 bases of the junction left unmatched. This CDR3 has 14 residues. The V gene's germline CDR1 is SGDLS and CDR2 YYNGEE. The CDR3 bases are TGTGCCAGCAGCGCGAGCGGGAGGATCGACGAGCAGTACTTC. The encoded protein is CASSASGRIDEQYF.

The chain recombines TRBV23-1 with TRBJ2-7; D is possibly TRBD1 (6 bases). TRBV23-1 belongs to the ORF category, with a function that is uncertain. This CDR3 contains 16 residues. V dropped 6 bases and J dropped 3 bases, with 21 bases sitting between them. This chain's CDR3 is CASSHGQTPSYYEQYF. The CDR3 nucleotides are TGCGCCAGCAGCCACGGACAGACCCCGAGCTACTACGAGCAGTACTTC.

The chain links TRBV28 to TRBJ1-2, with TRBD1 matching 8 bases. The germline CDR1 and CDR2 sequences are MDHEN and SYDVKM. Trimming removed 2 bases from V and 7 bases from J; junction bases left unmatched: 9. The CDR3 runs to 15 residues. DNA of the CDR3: TGTGCCAGCAGTTTAGGGACAGGTTTTGCTCTTGGCTACACCTTC. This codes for CASSLGTGFALGYTF.

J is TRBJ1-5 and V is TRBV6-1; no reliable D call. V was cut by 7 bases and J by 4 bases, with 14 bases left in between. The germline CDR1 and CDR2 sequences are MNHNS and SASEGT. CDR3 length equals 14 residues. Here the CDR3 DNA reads TGTGCCAGCACTTGGAGGGTTCGGAATCAGCCCCAGCATTTT. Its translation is CASTWRVRNQPQHF.